This T cell receptor (beta chain) was sequenced during a study of blood T cell repertoires in COVID-19 (dated by TCRdb to the early 2020s). Turning to the overall study: Samples covering the acute and convalescent phases of COVID-19 were provided by collaborators in the United States, Italy and Spain. The repertoires were released in a freely available public database intended as a resource for research on the immune response to SARS-CoV-2. Where HLA class I and class II types were available, the types were taken from metadata supplied by the sample provider, not from assay-based typing. Samples were obtained from the ongoing ImmuneRACE study (first 160 participants) and from 1,254 subjects provided by 6 global collaborators. Deeply sampled blood TCRbeta repertoires from subjects exposed to, actively infected with, or recovered from COVID-19 were included in the dataset. The prospective study material was composed of cDNA or gDNA derived from T cells, B-cell-depleted T cells, or PBMCs. A de-identified subject ID, COVID-19 status, age in years and sex were almost always included in the sample metadata. Study-wide conclusions, independent of this receptor: The quantity of clinical and demographic metadata differed by source and by participant and was supplied without curation.

About this clone: This receptor's antigen is unknown. Base qualities are not provided; no much larger clone lies one nucleotide away.

TCRbeta CDR3 regions were amplified from genomic DNA using the immunoSEQ Assay, a bias-controlled multiplex PCR. The source study handled its data this way. The number of nucleated cells in each sample was estimated by amplification of reference gene primers within the assay. To quantify the absolute abundance of each unique TCRbeta CDR3 rearrangement, sequence reads were collapsed and filtered. For each sample, productive Simpson clonality was calculated as the square root of Simpson's diversity index over productive rearrangements. The source is immuneACCESS, and TCRdb retained only in-frame sequences with V and J called. Part of the clones is not carried over; for the studies checked, unresolved V genes explain less than half of this, and the remainder is unexplained. The V and J calls and the clone size are those of that table, but D and trimming were determined from the DNA. For this sample there are roughly 100,000 clones; around 73% appear just once. Of the sample, 9.8% is held by the ten largest clones.

At the junction V is shortened by 0 bases and J by 0 bases, with 8 bases in between. The CDR3, from cysteine to phenylalanine, totals 16 residues. CDR3 DNA is the only sequence kept; it has 48 bases, read in frame from the first base. According to the germline V gene, CDR1 reads KGHSH and CDR2 reads LQKENI. Whole blood was collected in K2EDTA tubes by collaborating institutions according to the institutions' own protocols. For TCRbeta analysis, collaborators shipped samples as frozen whole blood, isolated PBMCs, or DNA extracted from either of those sample types. What was sequenced was peripheral blood. This clonotype originated in a man aged 55-75 years with active or convalescent COVID-19. This sequence uses TRBV18 and TRBJ1-4, and possibly TRBD1, on 5 matching bases. In nucleotides, the sequence is TGTGCCAGCTCACCACCGGACACTGCAACTAATGAAAAACTGTTTTTT. Translated, it reads CASSPPDTATNEKLFF.